These 5 T cell receptor beta chains share one sample of origin, sequenced in a study of tumor and adjacent non-tumor tissue in lung cancer. RNA was extracted from bulk tissue without any cell sorting. TCRbeta libraries were built with three rounds of nested PCR, modified from ARM-PCR. From the multiplex PCR reads, TCRdb called clonotypes with MiXCR, one entry per CDR3 protein. The repertoire has 130,000 or so distinct CDR3 sequences, about 66% of them found once; the top ten carry 13%. The source material was lung tumor tissue. These receptor sequences come from a man aged 25-45 years with non-small cell lung cancer.

As for this clonotype: A much larger clone differs from this one at a single base, so this may be a read error. V and J are TRBV6-2 or TRBV6-3 and TRBJ2-3; D might be TRBD2 (5 bases). There are 12 residues in the CDR3. V gave up 7 bases and J gave up 5 bases, with 10 bases separating them. The germline gives CDR1 MNHEY, CDR2 SVGEGT. DNA for the CDR3: TGTGCCAGCAACCCGACTAAAGATACGCAGTATTTT. Encoded protein: CASNPTKDTQYF.

Concerning this clonotype: A read error may explain this, as a much larger clone is one base away. The CDR3 region has the DNA TGTGCCCGCAGCTTCCCGCAGGGCTACGAGCAGTACTTC. Encoded protein: CARSFPQGYEQYF. The chain links TRBV5-6 to TRBJ2-7, with a possible D match to TRBD1 (5 bases). This CDR3 contains 13 residues. The germline gives CDR1 SGHDT, CDR2 YYEEEE.

With regard to this clonotype: The CDR3 ends on some other residue instead of the conserved phenylalanine or tryptophan, so this is likely a read error. The J gene is TRBJ1-1, the V gene TRBV20-1; maybe TRBD1 (5 bases). The CDR3 has 13 residues. V lost 7 bases, J lost 2 bases, and 14 bases lay in between. Germline loops: CDR1 DFQATT, CDR2 SNEGSKA (reference sequence). The CDR3 sequence: CSDSPGTNTEAFL. Here the CDR3 DNA reads TGCAGTGATAGTCCCGGGACTAACACTGAAGCTTTCTTA.

In this sample, this clonotype turned up a few times. Since no conserved phenylalanine or tryptophan closes the CDR3, a read error is the likely cause. No DNA is shown, since the ends of the CDR3 on it are uncertain; the CDR3 is the one TCRdb lists. The chain is built from TRBV11-2 and TRBJ1-1; no check of the table's D call, TRBD1, against the DNA was made. The V gene's germline CDR1 is SGHAT and CDR2 FQNNGV. The CDR3 extends over 16 residues, inclusive of both ends. The CDR3 region is CASSLTGRGGNTEAIS.

This clonotype was detected ten times or more. The chain has TRBV7-8 and TRBJ2-1, with D possibly being TRBD2 (7 bases). The CDR3 totals 17 residues. CDR1 SGHVS and CDR2 FQNEAQ come from the germline V gene. Trimming shortened V by 1 base and J by 6 bases, and 19 bases separated the two germline ends. The CDR3 sequence: CASSLEGGSLGVNEQFF. CDR3 coding DNA: TGTGCCAGCAGCTTAGAGGGGGGGAGTCTAGGCGTCAATGAGCAGTTCTTC. Complete variable domain (other parts from reference TRBV7-8 and TRBJ2-1): GAGVSQSPRYKVAKRGQDVALRCDPISGHVSLFWYQQALGQGPEFLTYFQNEAQLDKSGLPSDRFFAERPEGSVSTLKIQRTQQEDSAVYLCASSLEGGSLGVNEQFFGPGTRLTVL.